This entry lists 29 T cell receptor beta chains sequenced from one sample in a study of T cells in Graves' hyperthyroidism and ophthalmopathy. There were TCR beta CDR3 regions amplified from RNA transcripts. First-round RT-PCR of the TCR CDR3 relied on the HTBI primer set. TCRdb itself ran the multiplex PCR reads through MiXCR, one entry per CDR3 protein. This table holds 500,000 to 600,000 distinct CDR3 sequences, about half found once. Sequenced input: peripheral blood or thyroid tissue (not recorded which). These receptors were taken from a woman under 30 with Graves' hyperthyroidism.

Note on this clonotype: One base away lies a much larger clone, so this may be a sequencing read error. CDR3 loop: CATTGLARFRGETQYF. CDR3 coding DNA: TGTGCCACAACGGGACTAGCGAGATTCCGTGGGGAGACCCAGTACTTC. The chain uses TRBV6-6 and TRBJ2-5, with 10 positions matching TRBD2. The CDR3 spans 16 residues. CDR1 is MNHNY, CDR2 SVGAGI, per germline (reference sequence). With V trimmed by 10 bases and J by 5 bases, 16 bases remained unmatched.

This rearrangement joins TRBV14 to TRBJ1-3; D is unresolved. Germline CDR1 is SGHDN and CDR2 is FVKESK. The CDR3 runs to 15 residues. With 7 bases removed from V and 6 bases from J, the gap between germline ends came to 19 bases. This CDR3 reads CASKRVTSLENTIYF. The CDR3 DNA follows: TGTGCCAGCAAGAGGGTGACCTCTCTTGAAAACACCATATATTTT.

In regard to this clonotype: A single base separates this from a much larger clone, so it may be a read error. This chain connects TRBV3-2 to TRBJ1-1. TRBV3-2 is designated a pseudogene. The CDR3 covers 17 residues. In DNA, the CDR3 is TGTGCCAGCAGCCAATACTCCACGGTGGTAATGAGCACTGAAGCTTTCTTT. Its protein is CASSQYSTVVMSTEAFF.

This clonotype was detected many times. The chain combines TRBV5-1 with TRBJ1-1; 7 bases align to TRBD1. CDR3 size: 16 residues. With V trimmed by 0 bases and J by 1 base, 6 bases remained unmatched. Germline lookup yields CDR1 SGHRS and CDR2 YFSETQ. The CDR3 region has the DNA TGCGCCAGCAGCTTGGTACGGGACAGCAGGAACACTGAAGCTTTCTTT. This gives the protein CASSLVRDSRNTEAFF.

In its sample, this clonotype was seen a few times. The chain recombines TRBV30 with TRBJ1-1; D remains unclear. Germline V gene sequence: CDR1 GTSNPN, CDR2 SVGIG (reference sequence). CDR3 length: 13 amino acids. V was clipped by 4 bases and J by 4 bases, with 13 bases between them. Here the CDR3 reads CAWTEGMGTEAFF. The CDR3 DNA is TGTGCCTGGACCGAGGGTATGGGCACTGAAGCTTTCTTT.

This clonotype appeared a few times. The chain links TRBV2 to TRBJ2-5; 9 bases are a match to TRBD1. The length of the CDR3 is 12 residues. V gave up 4 bases and J gave up 9 bases; unmatched junction bases: 3. Looked up from germline, CDR1 is SNHLY and CDR2 is FYNNEI. The CDR3 region is CASSGQGGSQYF. CDR3 sequence (DNA): TGTGCCAGCAGTGGACAGGGGGGATCCCAGTACTTC.

The CDR3 DNA follows: TGTGCCAGCAGGAGGGACAGGGAGTTGAGTAACGAGCAGTACTTC. Translated, it gives CASRRDRELSNEQYF. This rearrangement joins TRBV6-1 to TRBJ2-7; TRBD1 matches 9 bases. Germline-derived CDR1 and CDR2 are MNHNS and SASEGT. The CDR3 covers 15 residues. J was trimmed by 5 bases and V by 6 bases; bases with no gene match: 11.

This clonotype was counted many times. This chain uses TRBV27 with TRBJ1-1; D not certain. Germline V gene data show CDR1 as MNHEY and CDR2 as SMNVEV (reference sequence). Trimming cost V 8 bases and J 0 bases, with 7 bases left between them. The CDR3 has 12 amino acids. CDR3 sequence reads: CASGLLNTEAFF. The CDR3 DNA sequence: TGTGCCAGCGGCCTTCTGAACACTGAAGCTTTCTTT.

This clonotype appeared many times. This chain joins TRBV6-2 or TRBV6-3 and TRBJ2-7; D possibly matches TRBD1 or TRBD2 (6 bases each). Trimming left V 9 bases short and J 7 bases short, with 19 bases between. This CDR3 is built from 13 residues. Germline assignment: CDR1 MNHEY and CDR2 SVGEGT. The DNA of the CDR3 is TGTGCCAGATTTAGGTCGGGGGCAGAAGAGCAGTACTTC. Translating it yields CARFRSGAEEQYF.

This clonotype was counted at least ten times. This chain links TRBV11-3 with TRBJ2-7; 12 positions match TRBD2. Looked up from germline, CDR1 is SGHNT and CDR2 is YENEEA. There are 16 residues in the CDR3. Germline trimming cut 10 bases from V and 2 bases from J; bases unmatched to any gene: 12. CDR3 in amino acids: CATLVGLAGPTYEQYF. CDR3 nucleotide sequence: TGTGCCACCCTGGTAGGACTAGCGGGACCAACCTACGAGCAGTACTTC.

The gene calls are TRBV5-1 and TRBJ2-2; TRBD1 matches at 7 bases. The CDR3 consists of 17 residues. Germline-derived CDR1 and CDR2 are SGHRS and YFSETQ. Germline trimming cut 7 bases from V and 6 bases from J; bases unmatched to any gene: 18. The CDR3 nucleotides are TGCGCCAGCGGTTCCGGGACAGTGTCCGGTGGGGCCGGGGAGCTGTTTTTT. This codes for CASGSGTVSGGAGELFF.

This clonotype was recorded at least ten times. This chain joins TRBV7-9 and TRBJ1-1; a possible D gene is TRBD1 (5 bases). The V gene's germline CDR1 is SEHNR and CDR2 FQNEAQ (reference sequence). This CDR3 spans 14 amino acids. The V gene lost 3 bases and the J gene lost 3 bases, with 11 bases spanning the gap. CDR3 sequence reads: CASSLSGLDTEAFF. CDR3 nucleotides: TGTGCCAGCAGCTTGTCGGGGCTAGACACTGAAGCTTTCTTT.

J is TRBJ2-1 and V is TRBV10-3; D is undetermined. The CDR3 runs to 14 residues. Per the germline V gene, CDR1 is ENHRY and CDR2 is SYGVKD. V was cut by 5 bases and J by 0 bases, with 8 bases left in between. The CDR3 nucleotides are TGTGCCATCAGTTTGACGAACTCCTACAATGAGCAGTTCTTC. It yields the protein CAISLTNSYNEQFF.

The V call is TRBV25-1, the J call TRBJ2-7; the D is unclear. V lost 4 bases and J lost 1, with 14 bases in between. This CDR3 has 15 residues. Germline V gene data show CDR1 as MGHDK and CDR2 as SYGVNS. For the CDR3, the DNA is TGTGCCAGCAGTGCCTCCCCGACTGCTTCCTACGAGCAGTACTTC. It encodes CASSASPTASYEQYF.

The chain combines TRBV25-1 with TRBJ1-2; TRBD1 matches 9 bases. Germline assignment: CDR1 MGHDK and CDR2 SYGVNS. This CDR3 spans 15 amino acids. V shed 6 bases and J 2 bases; nucleotides not matched to a gene: 7. The CDR3 protein is CASRPRQGGNYGYTF. In DNA, the CDR3 is TGTGCCAGCAGGCCCCGACAGGGGGGGAACTATGGCTACACCTTC.

This clonotype was detected many times. V and J are TRBV6-5 and TRBJ2-7; 8 nucleotides match TRBD1. V shed 1 base, J shed 0 bases, and the junction held 8 bases outside the gene matches. Germline values: CDR1 MNHEY, CDR2 SVGAGI. The CDR3 spans 17 residues. As DNA, the CDR3 is TGTGCCAGCAGTTACTTACCGACAGGGGCCAGCTCCTACGAGCAGTACTTC. Encoded protein: CASSYLPTGASSYEQYF.

This clonotype has a count of ten or more. The chain employs TRBV7-8 and TRBJ1-1; 12 bases line up with TRBD1. Germline V lookup: CDR1 SGHVS, CDR2 FQNEAQ. The CDR3 runs to 16 residues. V was pared by 4 bases and J by 1 base, with 4 bases of the junction left unmatched. The DNA for the CDR3 is TGTGCCAGCAGCTCATGGGACAGGGGGCGGAACACTGAAGCTTTCTTT. Encoded protein: CASSSWDRGRNTEAFF.

This chain uses TRBV20-1 with TRBJ2-5; either TRBD1 or TRBD2 may fit D (6 bases each). Between the trimmed V and J ends, which lost 3 bases and 9 bases, there was a span of 17 bases. Germline CDR1 DFQATT, CDR2 SNEGSKA (reference sequence). The CDR3 is made up of 13 amino acids. CDR3 nucleotides: TGCAGTGCTAGTGTAAGGGGGGACCAGCCCCAGTACTTC. Its protein product is CSASVRGDQPQYF.

This clonotype showed up many times. This chain uses TRBV20-1 with TRBJ2-2; TRBD2 matches 11 bases. Germline CDR1 DFQATT, CDR2 SNEGSKA (reference sequence). The CDR3 length is 14 residues. The chain's CDR3 is CSLRTSGLTGELFF. The CDR3 region has the DNA TGCAGCCTTCGGACTAGCGGGCTCACCGGGGAGCTGTTTTTT.

This clonotype was detected many times. The chain couples TRBV5-8 to TRBJ2-7; D tentatively fits TRBD1 or TRBD2 (5 bases each). The germline V gene encodes CDR1 SGHTS and CDR2 YDEGEE. Trimming left V 3 bases short and J 5 bases short, with 12 bases between. This CDR3 comprises 13 residues. The CDR3 is CASSSTRGNEQYF. The CDR3 DNA follows: TGTGCCAGCAGCTCCACTAGGGGAAACGAGCAGTACTTC.

The genes are TRBV30 and TRBJ2-2; D is undetermined. The V end lost 5 bases, the J end lost 0 bases, and 13 bases lay between the germline ends. The CDR3 extends over 15 amino acids. Germline V lookup: CDR1 GTSNPN, CDR2 SVGIG (reference sequence). The CDR3 nucleotides read TGTGCCTGGTCCGAGGTACACACGAACACCGGGGAGCTGTTTTTT. It codes for CAWSEVHTNTGELFF.

The genes are TRBV20-1 and TRBJ1-5, with D unresolved. Germline CDR1 and CDR2: DFQATT and SNEGSKA (reference sequence). The V and J ends lost 5 bases and 7 bases respectively, with 9 bases between them. The CDR3 spans 11 residues. The CDR3 spells CSAREAQPQHF. The CDR3 region has the DNA TGCAGTGCTCGCGAGGCCCAGCCCCAGCATTTT.

Comment on this clonotype: Being one base from a much bigger clone, this may be a read error. This chain uses TRBV19 with TRBJ1-1; no clear D gene. V dropped 7 bases and J dropped 1 base, with 13 bases sitting between them. Germline-derived CDR1 and CDR2 are LNHDA and SQIVND (reference sequence). This CDR3 comprises 14 residues. CDR3 sequence reads: CASNTDTGNTEAFF. CDR3 DNA: TGTGCCAGTAATACTGACACCGGGAACACTGAAGCTTTCTTT. Looking up the rest from reference TRBV19 and TRBJ1-1 gives the full variable domain: DGGITQSPKYLFRKEGQNVTLSCEQNLNHDAMYWYRQDPGQGLRLIYYSQIVNDFQKGDIAEGYSVSREKKESFPLTVTSAQKNPTAFYLCASNTDTGNTEAFFGQGTRLTVV.

This clonotype showed up just a few times. The chain links TRBV4-2 to TRBJ2-3; D is ambiguous. V lost 1 base to trimming and J lost 4 bases, with 6 bases between them. Germline CDR1 LGHNA, CDR2 YNFKEQ. CDR3 length: 13 amino acids. In DNA, the CDR3 is TGTGCCAGCAGCCAAGTGGTCCCAGATACGCAGTATTTT. Translation gives CASSQVVPDTQYF.

Comment on this clonotype: The CDR3 ends on some other residue instead of the conserved phenylalanine or tryptophan, so this is likely a read error. Because the CDR3's place on the DNA is in doubt, the DNA is left out and the CDR3 is given as listed by TCRdb. J is TRBJ2-7 and V is TRBV6-5; the table's TRBD2 call for D was not verified on the DNA. The CDR3 has 8 residues if both end residues are counted. Germline V lookup: CDR1 MNHEY, CDR2 SVGAGI. CDR3 sequence reads: CASSYSGR.

This clonotype was detected ten times or more. The chain is built from TRBV6-2 or TRBV6-3 and TRBJ1-1; 10 bases match TRBD1. V trimming: 6 bases; J trimming: 2 bases; junction bases outside the gene matches: 6. This CDR3 has 15 residues. Germline assignment: CDR1 MNHEY and CDR2 SVGEGT. The CDR3 region has the DNA TGTGCCAGCAGACGGGACAGGGGACAAAACACTGAAGCTTTCTTT. Translating gives CASRRDRGQNTEAFF.

V is TRBV7-9 and J is TRBJ2-3; 9 bases agree with TRBD2. CDR1 is SEHNR, CDR2 FQNEAQ, per germline (reference sequence). Trimming cost V 5 bases and J 3 bases; bases outside gene matches: 12. The CDR3 is made up of 17 amino acids. As DNA, the CDR3 is TGTGCCAGCAGCACAGATGTAGCGGGAGTGATGACAGATACGCAGTATTTT. Its translation: CASSTDVAGVMTDTQYF.

V gene TRBV24-1 combines with J gene TRBJ2-5; D possibly matches TRBD1 or TRBD2 (5 bases each). CDR3 length: 15 residues. Germline assignment: CDR1 KGHDR and CDR2 SFDVKD. V lost 3 bases to trimming and J lost 8 bases, with 18 bases between them. CDR3: CATSDPATGAETQYF. CDR3 DNA: TGTGCCACCAGTGATCCGGCAACCGGGGCCGAAACCCAGTACTTC.

The chain combines TRBV2 with TRBJ2-7; D remains unclear. The end of the DNA is better explained by TRBJ2-5, so the J call may be wrong. Germline CDR1 SNHLY, CDR2 FYNNEI. The length of the CDR3 is 13 residues. CDR3 amino acids: CASSEVWEETQYF. The DNA for the CDR3 is TGTGCCAGCAGTGAAGTTTGGGAAGAGACCCAGTACTTC.